This T cell receptor (beta chain) comes out of a study of sequential checkpoint blockade in melanoma. Study-wide context: Each arm's sequence ended with maintenance nivolumab.

As to treatment: randomized to nivolumab then ipilimumab (arm A) or the reverse (arm B). No patient had prior DNA-damaging chemotherapy. Only in-frame clones appear in the TCRdb table, and some are missing; sequencing was by immunoSEQ multiplex PCR. The table lists 15,000 or so clones, roughly 72% of them singletons, with 25% in the top ten. Material: CD8+ T cells sorted from blood (inferred from file names), obtained from a patient given nivolumab and ipilimumab in sequence. The clonotype originates from a human donor with melanoma.

CDR3 sequence: CASGRDRAQSYEQYF. CDR3 nucleotide sequence: TGTGCTAGTGGTCGTGACAGGGCTCAATCCTACGAGCAGTACTTC. The rearrangement links TRBV12-5 to TRBJ2-7, with 7 positions matching TRBD1. The CDR3 length is 15 residues. CDR1 is LGHNT and CDR2 is FRNRAP in the germline V gene. Trimming cost V 5 bases and J 1 base; bases outside gene matches: 8.